These 12 T cell receptor beta chains originate from one sample sequenced in a study of CD8 T cells in ankylosing spondylitis (TCRdb year 2017). Library construction relied on 5' RACE. Instrument on record: Illumina HiSeq 2500. Starting from the raw public reads, TCRdb applied fastp trimming at Q25, assembled clones with MiXCR and retained in-frame beta chains. CDR3 protein duplicates are merged, each entry listing the most common genes and DNA. A total of hundreds of thousands of distinct CDR3 sequences appear in this sample, roughly 27% of them only once. The ten top clones hold 0.89% of the sample. Overall results and qualifications from the work: Blood from ankylosing spondylitis patients appeared to be characterized by a TCR beta motif made up of 8 or 9 highly homologous amino acid variants.

No antigen is known for these receptors. Sequenced: blood, either unsorted or a sorted T cell fraction (not recorded which). These receptor sequences come from a male donor with ankylosing spondylitis.

CDR3 region: CASSPGLVGSGNTIYF. CDR3 in DNA: TGTGCCAGCAGCCCGGGACTCGTCGGATCTGGAAACACCATATATTTT. The gene calls are TRBV7-9 and TRBJ1-3, with D perhaps TRBD1 (5 bases). V lost 5 bases, J lost 1 base, and 15 bases lay in between. This CDR3 is built from 16 residues. In germline, CDR1 is SEHNR, CDR2 FQNEAQ (reference sequence).

CDR3 sequence reads: CASSLPSGIGDNEQFF. The CDR3 DNA is TGTGCCAGCTCATTACCTAGCGGGATAGGGGACAATGAGCAGTTCTTC. The chain is built from TRBV18 and TRBJ2-1, with 9 bases matching TRBD2. The CDR3 is made up of 16 amino acids. Germline V gene sequence: CDR1 KGHSH, CDR2 LQKENI. After removal of 5 bases from V and 5 bases from J, the junction contained 10 bases not matched to a gene.

This chain links TRBV29-1 with TRBJ2-5; D may be TRBD1 or TRBD2 (5 bases each). Germline-derived CDR1 and CDR2 are SQVTM and ANQGSEA. The CDR3 spans 14 residues. V dropped 3 bases and J dropped 1 base, with 12 bases sitting between them. The CDR3 loop reads CSVDGGTGQETQYF. In DNA, the CDR3 is TGCAGCGTTGACGGTGGGACCGGCCAAGAGACCCAGTACTTC. The entire variable domain, with the rest obtained from reference TRBV29-1 and TRBJ2-5, is as follows: SAVISQKPSRDICQRGTSLTIQCQVDSQVTMMFWYRQQPGQSLTLIATANQGSEATYESGFVIDKFPISRPNLTFSTLTVSNMSPEDSSIYLCSVDGGTGQETQYFGPGTRLLVL.

This clonotype appeared a few times. The chain recombines TRBV5-1 with TRBJ1-1; D may be TRBD1 (6 bases). CDR1 is SGHRS, CDR2 YFSETQ, per germline. The V and J ends lost 0 bases and 6 bases respectively, with 18 bases between them. CDR3 length: 16 residues. CDR3 protein: CASSLGPTGLVAEAFF. In DNA, the CDR3 is TGCGCCAGCAGCTTGGGGCCCACAGGGTTAGTCGCTGAAGCTTTCTTT.

The table lists this clonotype with a few counts. V is TRBV2 and J is TRBJ1-6; D is perhaps TRBD1 (5 bases). This CDR3 region has 15 residues. Per the germline V gene, CDR1 is SNHLY and CDR2 is FYNNEI. The V gene lost 2 bases and the J gene lost 9 bases, with 14 bases spanning the gap. The chain's CDR3 is CASSELQGPSSPLHF. In DNA form, the CDR3 reads TGTGCCAGCAGTGAACTCCAGGGCCCAAGTTCACCCCTCCACTTT.

The sample holds many counts of this clonotype. V is TRBV28 and J is TRBJ1-2; 7 positions match TRBD1. The CDR3 extends over 13 amino acids. V was clipped by 6 bases and J by 0 bases; unmatched bases: 1. Germline assignment: CDR1 MDHEN and CDR2 SYDVKM. As DNA, the CDR3 is TGTGCCAGCAGGACAGGGACTAACTATGGCTACACCTTC. Translating it yields CASRTGTNYGYTF.

The chain carries TRBV29-1 and TRBJ2-1; no reliable D call. CDR1 SQVTM and CDR2 ANQGSEA come from the germline V gene. The CDR3 runs 14 residues. V was trimmed by 4 bases and J by 5 bases, leaving 15 bases between them. The CDR3 DNA sequence: TGCAGCGTTGCTTCGTGGGCGCAGGACAATGAGCAGTTCTTC. This codes for CSVASWAQDNEQFF.

V gene TRBV3-1 combines with J gene TRBJ1-1; D gene uncertain. Germline V lookup: CDR1 LGHDT, CDR2 YNNKEL (reference sequence). This CDR3 is 16 amino acids long. Deletions cut 4 bases from V and 0 bases from J, with 15 bases between. The CDR3 DNA reads TGTGCCAGCAGCCCTTTTATTGTGCCCATGAACACTGAAGCTTTCTTT. This codes for CASSPFIVPMNTEAFF.

This clonotype was counted at least ten times. This rearrangement joins TRBV12-3 or TRBV12-4 to TRBJ1-1; 8 nucleotides line up with TRBD1. After removal of 5 bases from V and 6 bases from J, the junction contained 5 bases not matched to a gene. The CDR3 contains 13 residues. The CDR3 DNA is TGTGCCAGCAGTGCCCGGGACAGGTCTGAAGCTTTCTTT. This sequence encodes CASSARDRSEAFF.

This clonotype has only a few counts. The chain combines TRBV20-1 with TRBJ2-2; D is ambiguous. CDR3 length: 13 amino acids. CDR1 is DFQATT, CDR2 SNEGSKA, per germline (reference sequence). The CDR3 spells CSPGMVSTGELFF. The CDR3 bases are TGCAGCCCCGGTATGGTGTCCACCGGGGAGCTGTTTTTT.

V usage is TRBV5-1 and J usage is TRBJ2-1; 11 bases align to TRBD2. The CDR3 length is 18 residues. J was trimmed by 5 bases and V by 3 bases; bases with no gene match: 13. Germline loops: CDR1 SGHRS, CDR2 YFSETQ. The CDR3 sequence is CASSSEGLAESGHNEQFF. The CDR3 DNA reads TGCGCCAGCAGCTCCGAGGGACTAGCGGAGTCCGGGCACAATGAGCAGTTCTTC.

The chain recombines TRBV7-2 with TRBJ2-5; perhaps TRBD2 as D (5 bases). This CDR3 has 14 amino acids. CDR1 is SGHTA and CDR2 is FQGNSA in the germline V gene. The germline V and J ends were trimmed by 1 base and 5 bases, with 11 bases remaining between them. CDR3 coding DNA: TGTGCCAGCAGCTTAGGATTGGAGGTGGAGACCCAGTACTTC. Amino acids: CASSLGLEVETQYF.